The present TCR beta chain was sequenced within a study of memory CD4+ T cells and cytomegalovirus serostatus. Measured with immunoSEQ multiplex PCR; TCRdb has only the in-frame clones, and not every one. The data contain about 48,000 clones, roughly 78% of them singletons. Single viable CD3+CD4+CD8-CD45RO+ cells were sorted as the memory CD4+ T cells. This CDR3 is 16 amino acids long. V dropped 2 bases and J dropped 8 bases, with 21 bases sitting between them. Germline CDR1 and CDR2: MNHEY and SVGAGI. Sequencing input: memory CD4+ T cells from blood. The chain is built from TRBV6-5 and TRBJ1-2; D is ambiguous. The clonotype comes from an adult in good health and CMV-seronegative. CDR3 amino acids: CASSYGGGRAPKGYTF. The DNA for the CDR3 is TGTGCCAGCAGTTACGGAGGCGGGAGAGCACCAAAAGGCTACACCTTC.